This T cell receptor (beta chain) appears in the sequencing data of a study of T cells in Graves' hyperthyroidism and ophthalmopathy. Study-level information: Peripheral blood was obtained at initial diagnosis, preceding any treatment.

This clonotype has at least ten counts. Germline loops: CDR1 SEHNR, CDR2 FQNEAQ (reference sequence). The trim removed 2 bases at V and 8 bases at J, leaving 14 bases unmatched. The CDR3 sequence is 17 residues long. The investigators amplified TCR beta CDR3 regions from RNA transcripts. HTBI primers drove first-round RT-PCR of the TCR CDR3. TCRdb processed the multiplex PCR reads anew with MiXCR; each CDR3 protein has one entry. The sample has some 350,000 distinct CDR3 sequences, around 14% seen once. Blood was obtained at the first hyperthyroidism diagnosis, which preceded any ophthalmopathy symptoms.

Input material: blood. This chain uses TRBV7-9 with TRBJ2-3; 9 bases match TRBD2. This TCR was recovered from a woman aged 18-29 years with Graves' hyperthyroidism that later progressed to Graves' ophthalmopathy. DNA of the CDR3: TGTGCCAGCAGCTTAAGCGGACTAGCGACACCCAAGACTACGCAGTATTTT. Translating it yields CASSLSGLATPKTTQYF. Full variable domain (remainder filled in from reference TRBV7-9 and TRBJ2-3): DTGVSQNPRHKITKRGQNVTFRCDPISEHNRLYWYRQTLGQGPEFLTYFQNEAQLEKSRLLSDRFSAERPKGSFSTLEIQRTEQGDSAMYLCASSLSGLATPKTTQYFGPGTRLTVL.